This record covers a single T cell receptor beta chain. The data were taken from a study of blood T cell repertoires in COVID-19. Looking at the study overall: The United States, Italy and Spain supplied acute and convalescent COVID-19 samples. Sample material is recorded as cDNA or gDNA derived from T cells, B-cell-depleted T cells, or PBMCs.

In the authors' methods: Estimation of nucleated cell counts relied on the amplification of reference gene primers. Here immunoSEQ multiplex PCR was the method, and the copy in TCRdb shows in-frame clones only, minus some. Clonal size and the V and J genes are those of that table, whereas D and trimming came from the DNA. The sample lists about 210,000 clones, approximately 90% seen once, with approximately 1.2% in the top ten. Germline V CDR1 and CDR2: MDHEN, SYDVKM. The junction had 11 bases not matched to a gene; V was cut back by 11 bases and J by 2 bases. The CDR3 runs to 14 residues. The receptor was derived from a man aged 25 to 40 with acute or convalescent COVID-19. The sequencing sample was made of peripheral blood. V is TRBV28 and J is TRBJ2-7; 8 bases align to TRBD2. The CDR3 loop is CADLSRGGPYEQYF. Here the CDR3 DNA reads TGTGCCGACCTAAGCCGGGGGGGCCCCTACGAGCAGTACTTC.